The 22 T cell receptor beta chains in this list originate from one sample, sequenced in a study of blood T cell repertoires in COVID-19. This table comes from immunoSEQ multiplex PCR, and its TCRdb copy is limited to in-frame clones, with some not included. The sample holds around 60,000 clones, more than 80% seen once. Sequenced material: peripheral blood. These TCRs come from a woman of 80 years or more with acute or convalescent COVID-19.

The V call is TRBV30, the J call TRBJ1-5; possible D gene TRBD1, 6 bases. V lost 2 bases and J lost 5, with 16 bases in between. The CDR3 runs 15 residues. Germline V gene data show CDR1 as GTSNPN and CDR2 as SVGIG (reference sequence). This CDR3 reads CAWSRGGGRDQPQHF. CDR3 DNA sequence: TGTGCCTGGAGTAGGGGAGGGGGGCGAGATCAGCCCCAGCATTTT. The full variable domain, completed using reference TRBV30 and TRBJ1-5, is SQTIHQWPATLVQPVGSPLSLECTVEGTSNPNLYWYRQAAGRGLQLLFYSVGIGQISSEVPQNLSASRPQDRQFILSSKKLLLSDSGFYLCAWSRGGGRDQPQHFGDGTRLSIL.

The V and J genes are TRBV5-1 and TRBJ1-1, with a possible D match to TRBD1 (5 bases). The CDR3 spans 15 residues. Trimming removed 4 bases from V and 2 bases from J, with 15 bases in between. The germline CDR1 and CDR2 sequences are SGHRS and YFSETQ. CDR3 sequence reads: CASSVGAVSNTEAFF. The CDR3 DNA reads TGCGCCAGCAGCGTAGGGGCCGTCTCAAACACTGAAGCTTTCTTT.

CDR3 nucleotide sequence: TGTGCCAGCAGTTTGGGGATAGCGGGGGGGCGCACCGGGGAGCTGTTTTTT. Protein sequence: CASSLGIAGGRTGELFF. The chain recombines TRBV27 with TRBJ2-2, with TRBD2 identical over 11 bases. The CDR3 extends over 17 amino acids. Germline lookup yields CDR1 MNHEY and CDR2 SMNVEV (reference sequence). Trimming at V came to 3 bases and at J to 4 bases, leaving 7 bases not matched to a gene.

Here the CDR3 reads CSAIEASRGETQYF. CDR3 bases: TGCAGTGCTATTGAGGCTAGCCGGGGAGAGACCCAGTACTTC. The V call is TRBV20-1, the J call TRBJ2-5, with D perhaps TRBD2 (5 bases). The CDR3 runs to 14 residues. CDR1 is DFQATT, CDR2 SNEGSKA, per germline (reference sequence). V lost 4 bases and J lost 4, with 16 bases in between.

As DNA, the CDR3 is TGTGCCAGCCGCTATAGTAATGAAAAACTGTTTTTT. It yields the protein CASRYSNEKLFF. The chain couples TRBV3-1 (or the pseudogene TRBV3-2) to TRBJ1-4; D unresolved. Germline values: CDR1 LGHDT, CDR2 YNNKEL (reference sequence). The CDR3 totals 12 residues. Between the trimmed V and J ends, which lost 8 bases and 4 bases, there was a span of 8 bases.

J is TRBJ2-3 and V is TRBV7-8; a possible D gene is TRBD2 (6 bases). Germline V CDR1 and CDR2: SGHVS, FQNEAQ. Trimming left V 5 bases short and J 3 bases short, with 15 bases between. The CDR3 spans 15 residues. Written as DNA, the CDR3 is TGTGCCAGCAGCAAGCAGGGACTTGGGACAGATACGCAGTATTTT. Protein sequence: CASSKQGLGTDTQYF.

The chain joins TRBV24-1 to TRBJ1-4; D perhaps matches TRBD1 (6 bases). Trimming left V 9 bases short and J 2 bases short, with 9 bases between. CDR1 and CDR2 (germline): KGHDR, SFDVKD. The CDR3 is 13 amino acids. This CDR3 reads CATRDRTNEKLFF. The DNA of the CDR3 is TGTGCCACCCGAGACAGGACTAATGAAAAACTGTTTTTT.

This rearrangement joins TRBV6-5 to TRBJ1-1; D unresolved. Germline lookup yields CDR1 MNHEY and CDR2 SVGAGI. The V end was cut by 6 bases, the J end by 5 bases, with 10 bases between. The CDR3 loop spans 12 amino acids. CDR3 loop: CASRGGWTEAFF. The CDR3 DNA is TGTGCCAGCAGAGGAGGCTGGACTGAAGCTTTCTTT.

This sequence joins TRBV3-1 (or the pseudogene TRBV3-2) and TRBJ2-5; 7 nucleotides line up with TRBD2. The germline gives CDR1 LGHDT, CDR2 YNNKEL (reference sequence). The J segment lost 5 bases and the V segment lost 5 bases, leaving 8 bases of the junction unmatched. The CDR3 is 14 amino acids. The CDR3 here is CASSWGGEEETQYF. CDR3 DNA sequence: TGTGCCAGCAGCTGGGGGGGGGAAGAGGAGACCCAGTACTTC.

The rearrangement links TRBV2 to TRBJ1-6; D is unresolved. From germline, CDR1 is SNHLY and CDR2 FYNNEI. The V end lost 9 bases, the J end lost 0 bases, and 12 bases lay between the germline ends. The CDR3 is 15 residues long. The CDR3 here is CASGRESSYNSPLHF. For the CDR3, the DNA is TGTGCCAGTGGACGGGAAAGCTCCTATAATTCACCCCTCCACTTT.

This clone was recorded a few times. V is TRBV7-8 and J is TRBJ1-3; D ambiguous. The germline V gene has CDR1 SGHVS and CDR2 FQNEAQ. The V and J ends lost 4 bases and 2 bases respectively, with 21 bases between them. The CDR3 is 18 residues long. CDR3 in DNA: TGTGCCAGCAGCTCCCTAGGATATACGGGTTTCGCTGGAAACACCATATATTTT. Translated, it gives CASSSLGYTGFAGNTIYF.

The CDR3 nucleotides read TGTGCCAGCAGCTTACGAGCCCCTCAAGAGACCCAGTACTTC. As protein: CASSLRAPQETQYF. V gene TRBV7-3 combines with J gene TRBJ2-5; no reliable D call. Germline V gene data show CDR1 as SGHTA and CDR2 as FQGTGA. Trimming removed 2 bases at V and 2 bases at J, with 9 bases between. The CDR3 runs 14 residues. Looking up the rest from reference TRBV7-3 and TRBJ2-5 gives the full variable domain: GAGVSQTPSNKVTEKGKYVELRCDPISGHTALYWYRQSLGQGPEFLIYFQGTGAADDSGLPNDRFFAVRPEGSVSTLKIQRTERGDSAVYLCASSLRAPQETQYFGPGTRLLVL.

The chain combines TRBV19 with TRBJ1-1; no definite D call. Germline V CDR1 and CDR2: LNHDA, SQIVND (reference sequence). Trimming removed 5 bases from V and 6 bases from J, with 16 bases in between. The CDR3 has 14 amino acids. CDR3 sequence: CASSLDIGYAEAFF. The CDR3 DNA reads as TGTGCCAGTAGTCTTGACATCGGTTACGCTGAAGCTTTCTTT. The full variable domain, rest sourced from reference TRBV19 and TRBJ1-1, is DGGITQSPKYLFRKEGQNVTLSCEQNLNHDAMYWYRQDPGQGLRLIYYSQIVNDFQKGDIAEGYSVSREKKESFPLTVTSAQKNPTAFYLCASSLDIGYAEAFFGQGTRLTVV.

V is TRBV30 and J is TRBJ1-1; maybe TRBD1 (5 bases). The V and J ends lost 1 base and 7 bases respectively, with 13 bases between them. Looked up from germline, CDR1 is GTSNPN and CDR2 is SVGIG (reference sequence). CDR3 length: 13 amino acids. CDR3 amino acids: CAWSEAWGFEAFF. The CDR3 DNA sequence: TGTGCCTGGAGTGAGGCCTGGGGCTTTGAAGCTTTCTTT.

In DNA, the CDR3 is TGTGCCAGCAGCTTACGGCCTAGGGAGACCCAGTACTTC. Protein: CASSLRPRETQYF. V and J are TRBV7-2 and TRBJ2-5; D call uncertain. The CDR3 runs 13 residues. The V and J ends lost 2 bases and 5 bases respectively, with 9 bases between them. Germline loops: CDR1 SGHTA, CDR2 FQGNSA.

This clone was observed a handful of times. The chain couples TRBV7-2 to TRBJ1-5; D unresolved. Germline CDR1 reads SGHTA; CDR2 reads FQGNSA. The CDR3 spans 15 residues. The V gene lost 5 bases and the J gene lost 2 bases, with 13 bases spanning the gap. CDR3 sequence: CASSPYVQGNQPQHF. Here the CDR3 DNA reads TGTGCCAGCAGCCCCTACGTCCAGGGCAATCAGCCCCAGCATTTT.

This clone came up once. The chain links TRBV19 to TRBJ1-2; 7 nucleotides line up with TRBD1. Germline values: CDR1 LNHDA, CDR2 SQIVND (reference sequence). The V and J ends lost 5 bases and 8 bases, in that order; junction bases with no gene match: 8. The CDR3 has 13 amino acids. The CDR3 loop is CASSPGQTGGYTF. The CDR3 DNA reads TGTGCCAGTAGTCCCGGACAGACAGGGGGCTACACCTTC.

The chain employs TRBV9 and TRBJ1-2; D ambiguous. Trimming removed 5 bases from V and 1 base from J, with 3 bases in between. The CDR3 has 11 residues. Germline lookup yields CDR1 SGDLS and CDR2 YYNGEE. CDR3 amino acids: CASRSNYGYTF. The CDR3 DNA reads TGTGCCAGCAGGAGTAACTATGGCTACACCTTC. The full variable domain, rest sourced from reference TRBV9 and TRBJ1-2, is DSGVTQTPKHLITATGQRVTLRCSPRSGDLSVYWYQQSLDQGLQFLIQYYNGEERAKGNILERFSAQQFPDLHSELNLSSLELGDSALYFCASRSNYGYTFGSGTRLTVV.

CDR3 coding DNA: TGCAGCGTTTCTCAGTCAGGGGCAGATACGCAGTATTTT. As protein: CSVSQSGADTQYF. V gene TRBV29-1 combines with J gene TRBJ2-3; TRBD1 might be the D (6 bases). The CDR3 has 13 amino acids. V was cut by 5 bases and J by 4 bases, with 13 bases left in between. Per the germline V gene, CDR1 is SQVTM and CDR2 is ANQGSEA.

The chain joins TRBV6-6 to TRBJ2-1; 7 bases are shared with TRBD1. Germline-derived CDR1 and CDR2 are MNHNY and SVGAGI (reference sequence). The CDR3 is 16 amino acids. V shed 5 bases, J shed 0 bases, and the junction held 7 bases outside the gene matches. The CDR3 DNA reads as TGTGCCAGCAGTCTTCGGACAGGAAGCTCCTACAATGAGCAGTTCTTC. Amino acid sequence: CASSLRTGSSYNEQFF.

This chain joins TRBV4-2 and TRBJ1-2; the match to TRBD1 covers 9 bases. CDR1 is LGHNA and CDR2 is YNFKEQ in the germline V gene. This CDR3 contains 15 residues. Germline trimming cut 1 base from V and 5 bases from J; bases unmatched to any gene: 5. CDR3 sequence reads: CASSQGTGGQYGYTF. Written as DNA, the CDR3 is TGTGCCAGCAGCCAAGGAACAGGGGGCCAATATGGCTACACCTTC.

The chain is built from TRBV30 and TRBJ2-7; D remains ambiguous. The length of the CDR3 is 11 residues. Per the germline V gene, CDR1 is GTSNPN and CDR2 is SVGIG (reference sequence). V was trimmed by 2 bases and J by 11 bases, leaving 13 bases between them. The CDR3 DNA reads as TGTGCCTGGAGTATTTTGGGCCTGAAGTACTTC. Protein sequence: CAWSILGLKYF.